This T cell receptor beta chain was profiled in a study of shared clonotypes between healthy human individuals. This clone was seen a single time. Generated by immunoSEQ multiplex PCR, the TCRdb table keeps only in-frame clones and is missing some. The table has around 2.5 million clones, over 85% seen once. Material: naive CD4+ T cells from PBMCs. As to subset: CD45RA+ positively selected. The receptor was isolated from a man younger than 35 in good health. Some clones in this sample may be carry-over from other donors' samples.

The CDR3 is CASRPNRTGYNQPQHF. CDR3 coding DNA: TGTGCCAGCAGGCCCAACAGGACAGGGTACAATCAGCCCCAGCATTTT. The J gene is TRBJ1-5, the V gene TRBV27; 8 positions match TRBD1. Germline lookup yields CDR1 MNHEY and CDR2 SMNVEV (reference sequence). The CDR3 has 16 amino acids. The J segment lost 3 bases and the V segment lost 6 bases, leaving 10 bases of the junction unmatched.